This is a list of T cell receptor beta chains from one sample in a study of regulatory T cells in long-lasting Graves disease. TCRdb itself ran the multiplex PCR reads through MiXCR, one entry per CDR3 protein. The sample shows 500,000 to 700,000 distinct CDR3 sequences, 16% of them seen only once. In addition, the sample was reused for a study of T cells in Graves' hyperthyroidism and ophthalmopathy.

This specimen was peripheral blood mononuclear cells (PBMCs), taken at new diagnosis, from a patient treated with antithyroid drugs. Every receptor here comes from a woman in her thirties with Graves disease. The CDR3 runs from the conserved cysteine through the conserved F or W. D genes are given only for firm matches. Clone size is stated in some rows and not others, as once, few, many or a class when expanded.

V gene	D gene	clone size	J gene	CDR3 protein	CDR3 DNA
TRBV18	.	many	TRBJ1-2	CASSPQNSRYGYTF	TGTGCCAGCTCCCCGCAGAATAGCAGATATGGCTACACCTTC
TRBV27	.	many	TRBJ1-5	CASRQLISNQPQHF	TGTGCCAGCCGGCAACTAATTAGCAATCAGCCCCAGCATTTT
TRBV2	.	many	TRBJ2-7	CASSEAPRTTGEQYF	TGTGCCAGCAGTGAAGCGCCCCGGACGACCGGCGAGCAGTACTTC
TRBV12-3/TRBV12-4	.	many	TRBJ1-1	CASSLQADTEAFF	TGTGCCAGCAGTTTGCAGGCCGACACTGAAGCTTTCTTT
TRBV24-1	.	many	TRBJ1-2	CATSGGTYGYTF	TGTGCCACCAGTGGTGGTACCTATGGCTACACCTTC
TRBV5-1	.	few	TRBJ2-2	CASRDTGNGELFF	TGCGCCAGCAGGGATACAGGGAACGGGGAGCTGTTTTTT
TRBV28	.	many	TRBJ2-7	CASSLEGNEQYF	TGTGCCAGCAGCTTAGAGGGGAACGAGCAGTACTTC
TRBV18	TRBD2	.	TRBJ2-1	CASSRTSGGHGNEQFF	TGTGCCAGCTCTCGCACTAGCGGAGGCCACGGCAATGAGCAGTTCTTC
TRBV20-1	TRBD2	few	TRBJ2-5	CSAPSGIAETQYF	TGCAGTGCTCCTAGCGGGATCGCAGAGACCCAGTACTTC
TRBV11-2	.	many	TRBJ1-1	CASSRMDSPEAFF	TGTGCCAGCAGCCGTATGGACTCCCCTGAAGCTTTCTTT
TRBV29-1	.	.	TRBJ1-2	CSVGRAGYGYTF	TGCAGCGTTGGCAGGGCCGGCTATGGCTACACCTTC
TRBV24-1	.	many	TRBJ1-1	CATRQDRDTEAFF	TGTGCCACCAGACAGGACAGAGACACTGAAGCTTTCTTT
TRBV19	TRBD2	.	TRBJ2-2	CASSRILAGGVGELFF	TGTGCCAGTAGTAGGATCTTAGCGGGAGGGGTCGGGGAGCTGTTTTTT
TRBV6-1	.	.	TRBJ1-2	CASSGIYRGRNYGYTF	TGTGCCAGCAGTGGTATCTATCGGGGGCGGAACTATGGCTACACCTTC
TRBV20-1	TRBD1	.	TRBJ2-2	CSAMGQGLTGELFF	TGCAGTGCTATGGGACAGGGCCTAACCGGGGAGCTGTTTTTT
TRBV20-1	.	few	TRBJ2-3	CSAGSSTDTQYF	TGCAGTGCTGGGTCTAGCACAGATACGCAGTATTTT
TRBV20-1	TRBD1	few	TRBJ1-3	CSAQGAGGNTIYF	TGCAGTGCACAGGGGGCCGGTGGAAACACCATATATTTT
TRBV9	TRBD2	.	TRBJ2-5	CASSVAGGEETQYF	TGTGCCAGCAGCGTAGCGGGAGGAGAAGAGACCCAGTACTTC
TRBV20-1	.	few	TRBJ1-1	CSAQGPLGAFF	TGCAGTGCTCAGGGGCCCTTGGGTGCTTTCTTT
TRBV20-1	TRBD1	.	TRBJ1-6	CSVPRGQGFSSPLHF	TGCAGTGTCCCCCGGGGACAGGGGTTTTCTTCACCCCTCCACTTT
TRBV30	.	few	TRBJ1-1	CAWATRLNTEAFF	TGTGCCTGGGCCACTAGATTGAACACTGAAGCTTTCTTT
TRBV28	TRBD1	many	TRBJ1-1	CASSLQLQGEKGAEAFF	TGTGCCAGCAGTTTACAACTTCAGGGGGAAAAGGGCGCTGAAGCTTTCTTT
TRBV28	.	few	TRBJ1-1	CASSPPEIRAEAFF	TGTGCCAGCAGTCCCCCGGAGATAAGGGCTGAAGCTTTCTTT
TRBV6-1	.	many	TRBJ2-7	CASSKVFSYEQYF	TGTGCCAGCAGCAAAGTGTTTTCCTACGAGCAGTACTTC
TRBV20-1	.	many	TRBJ2-5	CSADRAGTANEETQYF	TGCAGTGCTGATCGAGCCGGGACGGCCAACGAAGAGACCCAGTACTTC
TRBV5-8	.	once	TRBJ2-1	CASSLGLNLPYNEQFF	TGTGCCAGCAGCTTGGGTCTCAATCTCCCGTACAATGAGCAGTTCTTC
TRBV20-1	.	few	TRBJ2-3	CSALGGTDTQYF	TGCAGTGCTTTGGGGGGAACAGATACGCAGTATTTT
TRBV27	TRBD1	many	TRBJ2-1	CASSTESRTGEYNEQFF	TGTGCCAGCTCCACCGAAAGCCGGACAGGGGAGTACAATGAGCAGTTCTTC
TRBV27	.	many	TRBJ1-4	CASSLTTNEKLFF	TGTGCCAGCAGTTTAACAACTAATGAAAAACTGTTTTTT
TRBV5-1	.	many	TRBJ2-1	CASSLGDSYNEQFF	TGTGCCAGCAGCTTAGGGGACTCCTACAATGAGCAGTTCTTC
TRBV7-9	.	.	TRBJ2-1	CASSHREPSYNEQFF	TGTGCCAGCAGCCACAGGGAACCGTCCTACAATGAGCAGTTCTTC
TRBV2	TRBD1	few	TRBJ2-7	CASSGATGGGEQYF	TGTGCCAGCAGTGGTGCAACAGGGGGTGGAGAGCAGTACTTC